This entry features one T cell receptor (beta chain) sequence. The data were obtained in a study of cytomegalovirus exposure and HLA in healthy donors. PCR primers comprised 60 Vbeta and 13 Jbeta primers. Produced via immunoSEQ multiplex PCR; TCRdb's table is partial and in-frame only. The sample lists 200,000 or so clones, over 75% occurring once. Losses at the gene ends were 3 bases for V and 3 bases for J; bases not matched to a gene: 10. This CDR3 contains 17 residues. Germline CDR1 is SGHDN and CDR2 is FVKESK. The TCR originated in a man aged 18 to 29 in good health and CMV-seronegative. The chain combines TRBV14 with TRBJ1-4; 7 bases fit TRBD1. The sequenced sample consisted of PBMCs. The CDR3 DNA reads TGTGCCAGCAGCCAGGAATCCCCGGGACAGCCTAATGAAAAACTGTTTTTT. Translation: CASSQESPGQPNEKLFF. Supplemented by reference TRBV14 and TRBJ1-4, the full variable domain reads EAGVTQFPSHSVIEKGQTVTLRCDPISGHDNLYWYRRVMGKEIKFLLHFVKESKQDESGMPNNRFLAERTGGTYSTLKVQPAELEDSGVYFCASSQESPGQPNEKLFFGSGTQLSVL.